A single T cell receptor beta chain is shown here with its context. CDR3 size: 16 residues. The ends were cut back, 3 bases at V and 1 base at J, with 13 bases in the middle. Germline CDR1 and CDR2: KGHSH and LQKENI. Authors' analysis steps: Nucleated cell number was recorded as an estimate derived from reference gene primer amplification. Profiled with immunoSEQ multiplex PCR; TCRdb holds only in-frame clones, not every one. The V and J calls and clone size were taken over from that table, and D and trimming were inferred from the DNA. This sample yields tens of thousands of clones, of which over 75% are seen a single time; less than 9% belongs to the top ten. This sample is part of a study of blood T cell repertoires in COVID-19. In the study overall: Specimens from acute and convalescent COVID-19 originated in the United States, Italy and Spain.

The sequence was obtained from a middle-aged man with acute or convalescent COVID-19. Sequences were obtained from peripheral blood. This sequence joins TRBV18 and TRBJ1-5; D uncertain. The CDR3 bases are TGTGCCAGCTCACCTTCCTCCCCAGGCAGCAATCAGCCCCAGCATTTT. It is translated as CASSPSSPGSNQPQHF.